The present TCR beta chain was sequenced within a study of blood T cell repertoires in COVID-19. There are 15 residues in the CDR3. Trimming shortened V by 5 bases and J by 4 bases, and 20 bases separated the two germline ends. Germline values: CDR1 GTSNPN, CDR2 SVGIG (reference sequence). In the authors' workflow: Amplification of reference gene primers provided the estimated nucleated cell counts. The assay was immunoSEQ multiplex PCR, and TCRdb's table has in-frame clones only and misses some. V and J calls and clone size follow that table, whereas D and trimming were derived from the DNA. The sample lists approximately 230,000 clones; around 88% were seen once. All enrollees were roughly 18 to 89 years old and from approximately 24 US areas.

The sequence was collected from a woman aged 45-59 years with acute COVID-19. The sample comprised PBMCs or T cells enriched from blood (not recorded which). V and J are TRBV30 and TRBJ1-2; tentatively, D is TRBD1 (6 bases). As DNA, the CDR3 is TGTGCCTGGGGTAGTCACGGCGGACAGTCCTATGGCTACACCTTC. It specifies CAWGSHGGQSYGYTF. The full variable domain, in which reference TRBV30 and TRBJ1-2 provide the parts outside the CDR3, is SQTIHQWPATLVQPVGSPLSLECTVEGTSNPNLYWYRQAAGRGLQLLFYSVGIGQISSEVPQNLSASRPQDRQFILSSKKLLLSDSGFYLCAWGSHGGQSYGYTFGSGTRLTVV.